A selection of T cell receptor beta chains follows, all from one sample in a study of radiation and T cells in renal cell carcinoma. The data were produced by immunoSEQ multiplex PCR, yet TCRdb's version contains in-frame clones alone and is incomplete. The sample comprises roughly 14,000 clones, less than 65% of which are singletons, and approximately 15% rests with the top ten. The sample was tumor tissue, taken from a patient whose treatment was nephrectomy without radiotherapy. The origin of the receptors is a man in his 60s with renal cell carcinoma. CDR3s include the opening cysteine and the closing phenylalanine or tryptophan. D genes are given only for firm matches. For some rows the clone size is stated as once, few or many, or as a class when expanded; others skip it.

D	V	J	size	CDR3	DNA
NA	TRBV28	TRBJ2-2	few	CASSLSRATGELFF	TGTGCCAGCAGTTTATCGCGGGCCACCGGGGAGCTGTTTTTT
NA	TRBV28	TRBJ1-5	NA	CASLRSGGSNQPQHF	TGTGCCAGCCTAAGATCGGGGGGGAGCAATCAGCCCCAGCATTTT
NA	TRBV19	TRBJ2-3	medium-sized	CASSIIGSDTQYF	TGTGCCAGTAGTATTATCGGGTCAGATACGCAGTATTTT
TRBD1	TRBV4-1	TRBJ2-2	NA	CASSRPGTGFPELFF	TGCGCCAGCAGCCGTCCTGGGACAGGGTTCCCGGAGCTGTTTTTT
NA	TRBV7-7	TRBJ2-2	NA	CASRVGGHTGELFF	TGTGCCAGCCGGGTCGGCGGGCACACCGGGGAGCTGTTTTTT
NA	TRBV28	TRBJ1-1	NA	CASSLLGGRDTEAFF	TGTGCCAGCAGTTTATTGGGGGGCCGCGATACTGAAGCTTTCTTT
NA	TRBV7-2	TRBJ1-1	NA	CASSQSLKTNTEAFF	TGTGCCAGCAGCCAAAGCCTCAAAACGAACACTGAAGCTTTCTTT
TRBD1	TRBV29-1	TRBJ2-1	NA	CSVEDRGDRSYNEQFF	TGCAGCGTTGAAGATCGTGGGGACAGGTCCTACAATGAGCAGTTCTTC
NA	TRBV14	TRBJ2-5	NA	CASSQDFGKGQETQYF	TGTGCCAGCAGCCAAGATTTTGGAAAAGGCCAAGAGACCCAGTACTTC
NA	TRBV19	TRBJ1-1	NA	CASSIGGNTEAFF	TGTGCCAGTAGTATCGGTGGGAACACTGAAGCTTTCTTT
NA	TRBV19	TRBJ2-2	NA	CAASHGQTITGELFF	TGTGCCGCCTCGCACGGACAGACGATCACCGGGGAGCTGTTTTTT
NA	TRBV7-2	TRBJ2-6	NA	CASSLVSGSLLILTF	TGTGCCAGCAGCTTAGTTTCGGGATCACTCCTTATCCTGACTTTC
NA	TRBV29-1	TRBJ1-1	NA	CSAYRRPEAFF	TGCAGCGCCTACAGACGGCCTGAAGCTTTCTTT
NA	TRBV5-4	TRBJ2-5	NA	CASSASRDGETQYF	TGTGCCAGCAGCGCCTCTAGGGATGGGGAGACCCAGTACTTC
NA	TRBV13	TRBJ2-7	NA	CASSSLGAYEQYF	TGTGCCAGCAGTTCGCTGGGGGCCTACGAGCAGTACTTC
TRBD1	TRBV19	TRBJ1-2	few	CASSPTGYGYTF	TGTGCCAGTAGTCCGACAGGGTATGGCTACACCTTC
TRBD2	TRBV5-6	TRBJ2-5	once	CASSTLAGEGETQYF	TGTGCCAGCAGCACTTTAGCGGGAGAAGGGGAGACCCAGTACTTC
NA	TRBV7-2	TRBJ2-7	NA	CASSLSGLPYEQYF	TGTGCCAGCAGCTTAAGCGGGCTCCCCTACGAGCAGTACTTC
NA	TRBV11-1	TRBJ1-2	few	CASSPDQNYGYTF	TGTGCCAGCAGCCCGGACCAAAACTATGGCTACACCTTC
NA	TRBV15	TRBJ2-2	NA	CATSRVLDRLNTGELFF	TGTGCCACCAGCAGAGTCCTCGACAGGCTGAACACCGGGGAGCTGTTTTTT
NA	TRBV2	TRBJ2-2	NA	CASTRGAGELFF	TGTGCCAGCACCAGGGGTGCCGGGGAGCTGTTTTTT
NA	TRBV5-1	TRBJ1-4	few	CASSLGEKLFF	TGCGCCAGCAGCTTGGGTGAAAAACTGTTTTTT
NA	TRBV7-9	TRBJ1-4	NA	CASSFTVGRGSEKLFF	TGTGCCAGCAGTTTCACGGTGGGCAGGGGTAGTGAAAAACTGTTTTTT
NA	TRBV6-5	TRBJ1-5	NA	CASSYRRDSNQPQHF	TGTGCCAGCAGTTACCGGCGCGATAGCAATCAGCCCCAGCATTTT
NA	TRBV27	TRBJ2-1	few	CASSDGTHNEQFF	TGTGCCAGCAGCGACGGGACGCACAATGAGCAGTTCTTC
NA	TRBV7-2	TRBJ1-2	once	CASSLEPEEGYTF	TGTGCCAGCAGCTTAGAACCAGAAGAAGGCTACACCTTC
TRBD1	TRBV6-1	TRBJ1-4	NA	CASSSLGGSNEKLFF	TGTGCCAGCAGCTCCCTAGGGGGCTCTAATGAAAAACTGTTTTTT
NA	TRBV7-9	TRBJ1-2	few	CASSLGINYGYTF	TGTGCCAGCAGCTTGGGCATTAACTATGGCTACACCTTC
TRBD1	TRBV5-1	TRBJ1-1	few	CASSLGQAGEAFF	TGCGCCAGCAGCCTAGGACAGGCTGGTGAAGCTTTCTTT
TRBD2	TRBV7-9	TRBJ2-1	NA	CASSLGLADYNEQFF	TGTGCCAGCAGCCTTGGACTAGCGGATTACAATGAGCAGTTCTTC
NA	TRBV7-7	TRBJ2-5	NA	CASSRADEETQYF	TGTGCCAGCAGCCGGGCAGACGAAGAGACCCAGTACTTC
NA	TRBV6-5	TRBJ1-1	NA	CASSFGLNSLHTEAFF	TGTGCCAGCAGTTTTGGATTGAACTCCCTTCACACTGAAGCTTTCTTT
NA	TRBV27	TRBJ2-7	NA	CASSLRDTYEQYF	TGTGCCAGCAGTTTAAGGGACACCTACGAGCAGTACTTC
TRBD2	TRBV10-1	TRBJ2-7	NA	CASCGRAGYEQYF	TGCGCCAGCTGCGGGAGGGCCGGGTACGAGCAGTACTTC
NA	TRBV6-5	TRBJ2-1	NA	CASSYSPDSNEQFF	TGTGCCAGCAGTTACTCCCCCGACAGCAATGAGCAGTTCTTC
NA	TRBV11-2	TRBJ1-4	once	CASSAEDREKLFF	TGTGCCAGCAGCGCCGAGGACCGTGAAAAACTGTTTTTT
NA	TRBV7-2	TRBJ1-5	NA	CASSRGGSNQPQHF	TGTGCCAGCAGCCGTGGGGGAAGCAATCAGCCCCAGCATTTT
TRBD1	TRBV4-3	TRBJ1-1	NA	CASSHGTGAMNTEAFF	TGCGCCAGCAGCCACGGGACAGGGGCCATGAACACTGAAGCTTTCTTT
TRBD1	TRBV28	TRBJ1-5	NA	CASRGNPGQGALGNQPQHF	TGTGCCAGCAGAGGGAACCCGGGACAGGGGGCGCTAGGCAATCAGCCCCAGCATTTT
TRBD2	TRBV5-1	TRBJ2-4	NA	CASSSLAGGPGKNIQYF	TGCGCCAGCAGCTCATTAGCGGGGGGGCCGGGCAAAAACATTCAGTACTTC
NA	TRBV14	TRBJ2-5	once	CASSQVRDRQETQYF	TGTGCCAGCAGCCAAGTTCGAGACAGACAAGAGACCCAGTACTTC
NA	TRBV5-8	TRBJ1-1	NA	CASSPTVGNTEAFF	TGTGCCAGCAGCCCCACGGTGGGGAACACTGAAGCTTTCTTT
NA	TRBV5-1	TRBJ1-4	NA	CASRRDWGEKLFF	TGCGCCAGCCGCAGGGATTGGGGTGAAAAACTGTTTTTT
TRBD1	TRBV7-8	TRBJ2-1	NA	CASSFPTGADEQFF	TGTGCCAGCAGCTTCCCGACAGGGGCCGATGAGCAGTTCTTC
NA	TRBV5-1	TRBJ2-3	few	CASSRGGSVTSTDTQYF	TGCGCCAGCAGCAGGGGGGGAAGCGTCACTAGCACAGATACGCAGTATTTT
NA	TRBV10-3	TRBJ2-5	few	CAISLQGQETQYF	TGTGCCATCAGTTTACAGGGTCAAGAGACCCAGTACTTC
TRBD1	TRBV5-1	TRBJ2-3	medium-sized	CASSLVDRGFGTDTQYF	TGCGCCAGCAGCTTGGTCGACAGGGGTTTTGGCACAGATACGCAGTATTTT
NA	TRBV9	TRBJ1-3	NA	CASSPPGNTIYF	TGTGCCAGCAGTCCTCCAGGAAACACCATATATTTT
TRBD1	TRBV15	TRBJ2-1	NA	CATSGTEHNEQFF	TGTGCCACCAGCGGGACAGAACACAATGAGCAGTTCTTC
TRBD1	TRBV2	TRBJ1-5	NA	CASRGQGFKKGNQPQHF	TGTGCCAGCAGAGGACAGGGATTCAAGAAGGGCAATCAGCCCCAGCATTTT
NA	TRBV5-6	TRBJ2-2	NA	CASSLGPLGAGELFF	TGTGCCAGCAGCCTAGGACCCCTCGGCGCCGGGGAGCTGTTTTTT
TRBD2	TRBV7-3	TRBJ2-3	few	CASSKLAGTDTQYF	TGTGCCAGCAGCAAGCTAGCGGGGACAGATACGCAGTATTTT
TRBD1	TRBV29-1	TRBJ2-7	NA	CSVGQGDEQYF	TGCAGCGTGGGACAGGGCGACGAGCAGTACTTC